The rows below give T cell receptor beta chains drawn from one sample of a study of T cell responses to AZD1222 COVID-19 vaccine. Clones were read by immunoSEQ multiplex PCR, and TCRdb kept only the in-frame ones, dropping some. The repertoire includes about 160,000 clones, approximately 92% of them detected once, and under 4% sits in the top ten. The sequenced sample was peripheral blood, obtained 28 days after the second AZD1222 dose. These receptor sequences come from an adult who received the AZD1222 COVID-19 vaccine. Each CDR3 is given with its conserved first and last residue.

TRBV9	TRBJ1-2	CASSVVVASGYTF
TRBV12-3/TRBV12-4	TRBJ2-1	CASSYRFVEQFF
TRBV3-1/TRBV3-2	TRBJ2-3	CASSQYQGGLTDTQYF
TRBV5-1	TRBJ2-3	CASSRARTSTDTQYF
TRBV27	TRBJ2-3	CASSYRGRGTDTQYF
TRBV5-1	TRBJ2-5	CASSSRVAGDRETQYF
TRBV10-1	TRBJ2-3	CASSVLAGSTDTQYF
TRBV28	TRBJ1-2	CASMGGPIGYTF
TRBV6-5	TRBJ1-5	CASSYLAGNQPQHF
TRBV29-1	TRBJ1-1	CSGVERTPNTEAFF
TRBV6-5	TRBJ1-1	CASSYSIDRNTEAFF
TRBV3-1/TRBV3-2	TRBJ2-7	CASSQVYDRGDEQYF
TRBV7-9	TRBJ2-3	CASSLHGTSGTDTQYF
TRBV27	TRBJ1-5	CASSSFTPGQRKDQPQHF
TRBV29-1	TRBJ1-4	CKLRGAKLINEKLFF
TRBV6-4	TRBJ2-7	CASSATGSHEQYF
TRBV24-1	TRBJ1-1	CATSQGLNTEAFF
TRBV5-4	TRBJ2-7	CASSLDGDWEYF
TRBV7-9	TRBJ2-7	CASSLRDYHVSAYEQYF
TRBV9	TRBJ2-2	CASSVGQGVNTGELFF
TRBV4-2	TRBJ1-1	CASSQDLGVPTEAFF
TRBV19	TRBJ1-1	CASRRDTEKSTEAFF
TRBV4-1	TRBJ2-2	CASSQDGGFGELFF
TRBV4-1	TRBJ2-6	CASSQRLGQGGSRANVLTF
TRBV6-5	TRBJ1-5	CASSTMSDQPQHF
TRBV15	TRBJ1-4	CATSRGTANLLNEKLFF
TRBV19	TRBJ2-2	CASSIWARGYNTGELFF
TRBV18	TRBJ1-2	CASSPPGQGDGYTF
TRBV30	TRBJ2-1	CAWSAARRRRSYNEQFF
TRBV5-1	TRBJ2-7	CASSLLGDGSYEQYF
TRBV7-6	TRBJ1-3	CASSLTDGSGNTIYF
TRBV7-9	TRBJ1-5	CASSEGASGNQPQHF
TRBV6-6	TRBJ2-5	CASSYSRGLGEETQYF
TRBV4-2	TRBJ2-7	CASSQGGQSYEQYF
TRBV27	TRBJ1-1	CASSYGGRVNTEAFF
TRBV6-5	TRBJ2-1	CASSLGGRSYNEQFF
TRBV3-1/TRBV3-2	TRBJ2-7	CASSREDSYEQYF
TRBV4-2	TRBJ2-4	CASSQDGAVNIQYF
TRBV5-4	TRBJ2-3	CASSLGASGRGNTQYF
TRBV9	TRBJ2-3	CASSTDVTDTQYF
TRBV9	TRBJ2-7	CASTPGHHSYEQYF
TRBV20-1	TRBJ2-1	CSAGLEYEQFF
TRBV6-5	TRBJ1-2	CASSPTTGPSYGYTF
TRBV5-1	TRBJ1-6	CASRDTASPLHF